This T cell receptor beta chain was recovered during a study of cytomegalovirus exposure and HLA in healthy donors. The PCR contained 60 Vbeta and 13 Jbeta primers. Some clones are missing from TCRdb's copy, which holds only in-frame ones; the method was immunoSEQ multiplex PCR. The sample records around 55,000 clones, about four fifths being singletons. The CDR3 runs 16 residues. Trimming at V came to 1 base and at J to 2 bases, leaving 4 bases not matched to a gene. Germline loops: CDR1 MNHNS, CDR2 SASEGT. Sequencing was performed on PBMCs. The rearrangement uses TRBV6-1 and TRBJ1-3; 8 positions agree with TRBD1. The clonotype originates from a female donor in good health and CMV-seronegative. CDR3 residues: CASSEETGDTGNTIYF. For the CDR3, the DNA is TGTGCCAGCAGTGAAGAGACAGGGGACACTGGAAACACCATATATTTT.